The next 27 T cell receptor beta chains were all read from a single sample in a study of CD8 T cells in ankylosing spondylitis. Study-level findings and limits: A TCR beta motif made of 7 to 9 highly homologous variants seemed typical of ankylosing spondylitis blood.

Their recognized antigens are unknown. One entry per CDR3 protein, called by TCRdb with MiXCR from the 5' RACE reads. The data hold around 770,000 distinct CDR3 sequences, with around 17% observed a single time. The specimen sequenced was blood, either unsorted or a sorted T cell fraction (not recorded which). All receptors come from a male donor with ankylosing spondylitis.

The CDR3 DNA reads TGTGCCAGCAGCCCTTCTATCATAGGAGCTTTCTTT. It yields the protein CASSPSIIGAFF. V usage is TRBV7-9 and J usage is TRBJ1-1; no firm D call. The V gene lost 5 bases and the J gene lost 10 bases, with 14 bases spanning the gap. The CDR3 is made up of 12 amino acids. CDR1 is SEHNR and CDR2 is FQNEAQ in the germline V gene (reference sequence).

This clonotype was recorded at least ten times. V gene TRBV29-1 combines with J gene TRBJ2-3; TRBD1 might be the D (5 bases). Germline V CDR1 and CDR2: SQVTM, ANQGSEA. The V and J ends lost 8 bases and 1 base respectively, with 10 bases between them. The CDR3 spans 12 residues. The chain's CDR3 is CSLSTGTDTQYF. In DNA, the CDR3 is TGCAGCCTGTCGACAGGCACAGATACGCAGTATTTT.

This clonotype has only a few counts. The chain links TRBV1 to TRBJ2-7; TRBD2 is taken as the D call from the table, unchecked against the DNA. TRBV1 corresponds to a pseudogene. The CDR3 length is 14 residues. The CDR3 reads CTSSQGGPIYEQYF. The CDR3 nucleotides read TGCACCAGCAGCCAAGGGGGCCCAATCTACGAGCAGTACTTC.

This clonotype was recorded at least ten times. The V call is TRBV29-1, the J call TRBJ2-7, with D maybe TRBD2 (6 bases). The CDR3 extends over 13 amino acids. In germline, CDR1 is SQVTM, CDR2 ANQGSEA. V dropped 3 bases and J dropped 3 bases, with 12 bases sitting between them. CDR3 nucleotide sequence: TGCAGCGTTGAGGGAGGTCCCTTCTACGAGCAGTACTTC. Protein: CSVEGGPFYEQYF.

The rearrangement links TRBV7-9 to TRBJ2-2; D is possibly TRBD1 (6 bases). V gave up 8 bases and J gave up 2 bases, with 15 bases separating them. The CDR3 is 15 residues long. Germline loops: CDR1 SEHNR, CDR2 FQNEAQ (reference sequence). The CDR3 sequence is CASARGEVNTGELFF. CDR3 nucleotides: TGTGCCAGCGCCAGGGGAGAGGTTAACACCGGGGAGCTGTTTTTT.

This rearrangement joins TRBV12-3 or TRBV12-4 to TRBJ2-7; no clear D gene. V was trimmed by 5 bases and J by 4 bases, leaving 12 bases between them. The CDR3 runs 13 residues. The DNA of the CDR3 is TGTGCCAGCAGTCCACTTGGACCATACGAGCAGTACTTC. It encodes CASSPLGPYEQYF.

This clonotype came up a few times. The rearrangement joins TRBV7-2 to TRBJ1-2; tentatively, D is TRBD1 (5 bases). Looked up from germline, CDR1 is SGHTA and CDR2 is FQGNSA. V dropped 5 bases and J dropped 2 bases, with 12 bases sitting between them. The CDR3 is made up of 14 amino acids. CDR3 nucleotides: TGTGCCAGCAGCCGACACCAGGGAAACTATGGCTACACCTTC. Translation gives CASSRHQGNYGYTF.

This chain joins TRBV7-6 and TRBJ2-7; 14 bases match TRBD2. The CDR3 length is 17 residues. CDR1 is SGHVS, CDR2 FNYEAQ, per germline. After removal of 6 bases from V and 3 bases from J, the junction contained 10 bases not matched to a gene. CDR3 nucleotides: TGTGCCAGCAGTTCCTACTGGACTAGCGGGAGGTTCTACGAGCAGTACTTC. This codes for CASSSYWTSGRFYEQYF.

The V and J genes are TRBV4-1 and TRBJ1-3, with TRBD1 matching over 7 bases. This CDR3 has 16 residues. Germline V gene data show CDR1 as MGHRA and CDR2 as YSYEKL. Losses at the gene ends were 1 base for V and 2 bases for J; bases not matched to a gene: 5. In DNA form, the CDR3 reads TGCGCCAGCAGCCAAGGGGACAGTTTGGCTGGAAACACCATATATTTT. Its protein is CASSQGDSLAGNTIYF.

The V gene is TRBV7-9, the J gene TRBJ2-2; no definite D call. The CDR3 is 15 residues long. Trimming shortened V by 2 bases and J by 1 base, and 8 bases separated the two germline ends. Germline V gene sequence: CDR1 SEHNR, CDR2 FQNEAQ (reference sequence). The CDR3 is CASSLLLLNTGELFF. The CDR3 nucleotides read TGTGCCAGCAGCTTACTACTTTTGAACACCGGGGAGCTGTTTTTT.

The gene calls are TRBV7-3 and TRBJ2-1; D possibly corresponds to TRBD2 (6 bases). Germline V gene data show CDR1 as SGHTA and CDR2 as FQGTGA. This CDR3 spans 15 amino acids. V lost 2 bases and J lost 8, with 16 bases in between. The DNA of the CDR3 is TGTGCCAGCAGCTTATCGCGGGGACTTGGCGATGAGCAGTTCTTC. This sequence encodes CASSLSRGLGDEQFF.

This clonotype was detected ten times or more. The chain is built from TRBV25-1 and TRBJ2-5; D remains unclear. Germline V gene data show CDR1 as MGHDK and CDR2 as SYGVNS. The CDR3 is made up of 13 amino acids. V was shortened by 4 bases and J by 1 base, with 7 bases between the two germline ends. In DNA, the CDR3 is TGTGCCAGCAGTGGAGTCCCCCAAGAGACCCAGTACTTC. Its translation is CASSGVPQETQYF.

This clonotype has a handful of counts. CDR3 sequence: CASSDPGGWDNEQFF. CDR3 bases: TGTGCCAGCAGCGACCCAGGCGGTTGGGACAATGAGCAGTTCTTC. The chain uses TRBV9 and TRBJ2-1; no reliable D call. The germline gives CDR1 SGDLS, CDR2 YYNGEE. Trimming took off 3 bases at V and 5 bases at J, with 15 bases between the two ends. The CDR3 is 15 residues long.

Of note for this clonotype: One end of the junction is discordant with germline, which a read error may explain. Here the CDR3 reads CASSLDQEIF. DNA of the CDR3: TGTGCCAGCAGTTTAGATCAGGAGATCTTT. J is TRBJ1-1 and V is TRBV12-3 or TRBV12-4, with D hard to call. CDR3 length: 10 amino acids.

The chain carries TRBV11-2 and TRBJ2-5; 8 bases align to TRBD2. The CDR3 has 16 residues. Trimming removed 1 base from V and 5 bases from J; junction bases left unmatched: 9. Germline V gene sequence: CDR1 SGHAT, CDR2 FQNNGV. The CDR3, as DNA: TGTGCCAGCAGCTTAGTCGGCGGGGGGAGTGGTGAGACCCAGTACTTC. This translates into CASSLVGGGSGETQYF.

This clonotype was found a few times. J is TRBJ2-1 and V is TRBV12-3 or TRBV12-4, with unresolved D. The CDR3 length is 13 residues. With 1 base removed from V and 9 bases from J, the gap between germline ends came to 10 bases. The CDR3 DNA reads as TGTGCCAGCAGTTTAGGAAGGAACAGTGAGCAGTTCTTC. It is translated as CASSLGRNSEQFF.

The CDR3 coding sequence is TGCGCCAGCAGCTCGGACAGGGGGGTCCAAGAGACCCAGTACTTC. This gives the protein CASSSDRGVQETQYF. V usage is TRBV5-1 and J usage is TRBJ2-5, with TRBD1 matching 10 bases. CDR1 is SGHRS and CDR2 is YFSETQ in the germline V gene. This CDR3 has 15 amino acids. V lost 3 bases to trimming and J lost 1 base; unmatched junction nucleotides: 3.

J is TRBJ2-2 and V is TRBV7-3, with D unresolved. Trimming took off 1 base at V and 4 bases at J, with 7 bases between the two ends. CDR3 length: 14 residues. Per germline, CDR1 SGHTA and CDR2 FQGTGA. The CDR3 here is CASSLMPGTGELFF. CDR3 bases: TGTGCCAGCAGCTTAATGCCTGGCACCGGGGAGCTGTTTTTT. Full variable domain (missing parts from reference TRBV7-3 and TRBJ2-2): GAGVSQTPSNKVTEKGKYVELRCDPISGHTALYWYRQSLGQGPEFLIYFQGTGAADDSGLPNDRFFAVRPEGSVSTLKIQRTERGDSAVYLCASSLMPGTGELFFGEGSRLTVL.

This clonotype was seen just once. The genes are TRBV15 and TRBJ2-5; a weak D match, TRBD2 (6 bases). The germline V and J ends were trimmed by 1 base and 5 bases, with 14 bases remaining between them. Germline CDR1 reads LNHNV; CDR2 reads YYDKDF (reference sequence). The CDR3 has 15 amino acids. The CDR3 region is CATSRAGGWGETQYF. In DNA form, the CDR3 reads TGTGCCACCAGCAGAGCCGGGGGATGGGGGGAGACCCAGTACTTC.

The V and J genes are TRBV7-3 and TRBJ2-3, with 10 bases matching TRBD2. The germline V gene has CDR1 SGHTA and CDR2 FQGTGA. The CDR3 totals 16 residues. Trimming removed 3 bases from V and 6 bases from J; junction bases left unmatched: 9. The DNA of the CDR3 is TGTGCCAGCAGCTTGGGGAGCGGGGGGGCATTCGATACGCAGTATTTT. This translates into CASSLGSGGAFDTQYF.

The gene calls are TRBV5-1 and TRBJ2-4; D possibly corresponds to TRBD2 (6 bases). The CDR3 runs to 16 residues. V was pared by 0 bases and J by 3 bases, with 13 bases between. Germline V gene lookup returns CDR1 SGHRS and CDR2 YFSETQ. The CDR3 reads CASSLAGGVDKNIQYF. The DNA of the CDR3 is TGCGCCAGCAGCTTGGCCGGCGGGGTGGACAAAAACATTCAGTACTTC.

The rearrangement links TRBV3-1 to TRBJ1-4; the D is unclear. This CDR3 is built from 16 residues. CDR1 and CDR2 from the germline V gene are LGHDT and YNNKEL (reference sequence). V was pared by 5 bases and J by 0 bases, with 13 bases between. CDR3 loop: CASSERVPTTNEKLFF. The CDR3 bases are TGTGCCAGCAGCGAAAGGGTGCCTACAACTAATGAAAAACTGTTTTTT.

The J gene is TRBJ1-2, the V gene TRBV6-1; D gene uncertain. V lost 6 bases, J lost 3 bases, and 14 bases lay in between. The length of the CDR3 is 14 residues. CDR1 is MNHNS and CDR2 is SASEGT in the germline V gene. CDR3 bases: TGTGCCAGCAGCCTACACCCAACCGACTATGGCTACACCTTC. Residues: CASSLHPTDYGYTF.

The V and J genes are TRBV29-1 and TRBJ2-3; TRBD2 agrees at 10 bases. V gave up 2 bases and J gave up 2 bases; unmatched junction bases: 4. The CDR3 spans 15 residues. The germline CDR1 and CDR2 sequences are SQVTM and ANQGSEA. Here the CDR3 DNA reads TGCAGCGTTGAAACTAGCGGGGAACTCACAGATACGCAGTATTTT. Its protein product is CSVETSGELTDTQYF.

J is TRBJ1-6 and V is TRBV6-2 or TRBV6-3; weak D call: TRBD1 (6 bases). The ends were cut back, 6 bases at V and 7 bases at J, with 19 bases in the middle. Germline CDR1 MNHEY, CDR2 SVGEGT. The CDR3 extends over 16 amino acids. The CDR3 DNA reads TGTGCCAGCAGCCGGTCGACAGGCAATAGGAATTCACCCCTCCACTTT. Translated: CASSRSTGNRNSPLHF.

The chain links TRBV6-1 to TRBJ1-4, with D unresolved. Trimming left V 4 bases short and J 8 bases short, with 14 bases between. This CDR3 has 14 amino acids. Germline-derived CDR1 and CDR2 are MNHNS and SASEGT. This chain's CDR3 is CASSVGSPGEKLFF. The CDR3, as DNA: TGTGCCAGCAGTGTCGGGTCCCCGGGCGAAAAACTGTTTTTT.

The rearrangement joins TRBV3-1 to TRBJ2-3; TRBD2 matches 12 bases. V gave up 1 base and J gave up 2 bases; unmatched junction bases: 10. From germline, CDR1 is LGHDT and CDR2 YNNKEL (reference sequence). The CDR3 length is 19 residues. CDR3 in amino acids: CASSQVALAGGHATDTQYF. The CDR3 DNA sequence: TGTGCCAGCAGCCAAGTGGCCCTAGCGGGAGGGCACGCCACAGATACGCAGTATTTT.